This record covers a single T cell receptor beta chain. The antigen remains unidentified. This CDR3 has 13 amino acids. With 2 bases removed from V and 4 bases from J, the gap between germline ends came to 8 bases. Per the germline V gene, CDR1 is MNHEY and CDR2 is SVGAGI. The source of the sample is a study of cytomegalovirus exposure and HLA in healthy donors. Study-level findings and limits: Usually a TCR sequence was rare, but some public TCRs were found in many donors. In a later analysis, a genetic analysis reported fewer productive-TCR N-insertions in an Asian-associated ancestry cluster than the cohort average. Most likely, a cluster of highly shared sequence variants arose as a sequencing artifact.

13 Jbeta primers and 60 Vbeta primers were used for the PCR. Method: immunoSEQ multiplex PCR; TCRdb's copy keeps in-frame clones and lacks some. The data contain about 270,000 clones, 80% to 90% of them singletons. The sample taken for sequencing was PBMCs. The V and J genes are TRBV6-5 and TRBJ1-2, with D perhaps matching TRBD1 (6 bases). The origin of this receptor is a man between 40 and 49 years old in good health and CMV-seropositive. CDR3 sequence (DNA): TGTGCCAGCAGTTACGACAGGAGCTATGGCTACACCTTC. This encodes CASSYDRSYGYTF.